This T cell receptor beta chain was recovered during a study of early T cells in non-severe SARS-CoV-2 infection. The wider study: Sequencing input comprised bulk RNA from unsorted whole blood; chain pairing was not available.

General study points: Matching results from VDJdb favored anti-spike CD8 responses, leaving private and CD4 specificities undetected.

Unique molecular identifiers were affixed to single, distinct cDNA molecules. One entry per CDR3 protein, called by TCRdb with MiXCR from the 5' RACE reads. In the table there are under 65,000 distinct CDR3 sequences, around 11% of which are singletons. The ends were cut back, 2 bases at V and 6 bases at J, with 11 bases in the middle. There are 13 residues in the CDR3. The V gene's germline CDR1 is MDHEN and CDR2 SYDVKM. With regard to this clonotype: Its matching antigen is unknown.

The rearrangement links TRBV28 to TRBJ2-7, with D tentatively TRBD1 (7 bases). The origin of this receptor is an adult who was a healthcare worker with PCR-confirmed SARS-CoV-2 infection or an uninfected control (not recorded which). What was sequenced was whole blood. The CDR3 loop reads CASSLGRTGEQYF. The CDR3 DNA sequence: TGTGCCAGCAGTTTAGGGAGGACAGGCGAGCAGTACTTC.